This TCR beta chain derives from a study of beta chain features in type 1 diabetes. Expressed TCRB transcripts were sequenced because the entire RNA isolate underwent reverse transcription. Measured with immunoSEQ multiplex PCR; TCRdb has only the in-frame clones, and not every one. This sample has about 900,000 clones, with 15% to 20% found just once. The V and J ends lost 7 bases and 2 bases respectively, with 15 bases between them. The length of the CDR3 is 15 residues. CDR1 and CDR2 (germline): MRHNA, SNTAGT. About this clone itself: Its antigen is not identified.

General observations from the study: People with Type 1 diabetes carried modestly yet significantly shorter TCRB CDR3s in all four CD4+ subsets.

The source of this sequence is a woman aged 18-29 years in good health. Sequenced input: naive CD4+ T cells from blood. This chain joins TRBV6-4 and TRBJ1-5; no definite D call. The CDR3 region is CASTVGPRGNQPQHF. CDR3 bases: TGTGCCAGCACAGTCGGGCCGAGGGGCAATCAGCCCCAGCATTTT.